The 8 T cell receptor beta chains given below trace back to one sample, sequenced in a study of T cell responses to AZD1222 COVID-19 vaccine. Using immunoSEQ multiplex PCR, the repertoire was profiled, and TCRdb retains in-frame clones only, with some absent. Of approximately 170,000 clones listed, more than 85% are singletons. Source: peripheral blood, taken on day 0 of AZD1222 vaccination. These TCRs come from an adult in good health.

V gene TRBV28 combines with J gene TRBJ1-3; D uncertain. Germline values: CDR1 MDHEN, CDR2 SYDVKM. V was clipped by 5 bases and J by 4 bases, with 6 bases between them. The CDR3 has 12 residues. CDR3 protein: CASSQQGNTIYF. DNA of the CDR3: TGTGCCAGCAGTCAACAGGGAAACACCATATATTTT.

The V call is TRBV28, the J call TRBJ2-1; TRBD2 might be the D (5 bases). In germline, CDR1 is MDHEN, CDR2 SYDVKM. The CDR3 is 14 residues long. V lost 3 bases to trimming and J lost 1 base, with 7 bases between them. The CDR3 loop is CASSLWESYNEQFF. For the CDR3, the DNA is TGTGCCAGCAGTTTGTGGGAGTCCTACAATGAGCAGTTCTTC.

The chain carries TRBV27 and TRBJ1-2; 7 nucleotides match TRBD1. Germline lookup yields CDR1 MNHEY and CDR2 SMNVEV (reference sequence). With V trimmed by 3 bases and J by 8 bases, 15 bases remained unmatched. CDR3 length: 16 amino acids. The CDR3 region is CASSFKIGQGVEGYTF. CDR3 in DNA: TGTGCCAGCAGTTTTAAGATCGGGCAGGGGGTCGAGGGCTACACCTTC.

CDR3 bases: TGTGCCTGGACCCCACTAGCGGGAGTTGGCGAGCAGTACTTC. The encoded protein is CAWTPLAGVGEQYF. This chain connects TRBV30 to TRBJ2-7; 11 nucleotides agree with TRBD2. CDR3 length equals 14 residues. CDR1 and CDR2 (germline): GTSNPN, SVGIG (reference sequence). With 4 bases clipped from V and 6 bases from J, the junction kept 8 bases outside the gene matches.

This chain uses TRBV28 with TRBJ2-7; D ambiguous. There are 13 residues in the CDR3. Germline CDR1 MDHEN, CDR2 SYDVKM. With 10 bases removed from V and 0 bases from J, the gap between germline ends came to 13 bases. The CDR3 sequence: CAIRPRSSYEQYF. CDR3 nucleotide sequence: TGTGCCATACGACCGCGGAGCTCCTACGAGCAGTACTTC. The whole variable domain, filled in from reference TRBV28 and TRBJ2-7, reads DVKVTQSSRYLVKRTGEKVFLECVQDMDHENMFWYRQDPGLGLRLIYFSYDVKMKEKGDIPEGYSVSREKKERFSLILESASTNQTSMYLCAIRPRSSYEQYFGPGTRLTVT.

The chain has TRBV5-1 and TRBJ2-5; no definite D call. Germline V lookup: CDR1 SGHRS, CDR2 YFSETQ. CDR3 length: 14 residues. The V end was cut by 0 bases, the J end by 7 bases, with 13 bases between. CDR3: CASSLDWTPGTQYF. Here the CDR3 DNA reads TGCGCCAGCAGCTTGGATTGGACCCCTGGGACCCAGTACTTC.

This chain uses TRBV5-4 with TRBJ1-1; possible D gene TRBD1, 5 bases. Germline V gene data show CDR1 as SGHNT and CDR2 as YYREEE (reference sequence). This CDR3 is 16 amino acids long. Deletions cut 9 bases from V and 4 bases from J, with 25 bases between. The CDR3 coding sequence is TGTGCCACCATACCGCCGACCTGGGGACCTCGCACTGAAGCTTTCTTT. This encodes CATIPPTWGPRTEAFF.

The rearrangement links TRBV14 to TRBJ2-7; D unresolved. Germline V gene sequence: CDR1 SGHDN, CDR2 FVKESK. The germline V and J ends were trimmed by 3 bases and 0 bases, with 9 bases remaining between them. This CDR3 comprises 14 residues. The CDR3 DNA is TGTGCCAGCAGCCAGCCCGGACCCTCCTACGAGCAGTACTTC. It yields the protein CASSQPGPSYEQYF. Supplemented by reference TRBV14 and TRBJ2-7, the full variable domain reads EAGVTQFPSHSVIEKGQTVTLRCDPISGHDNLYWYRRVMGKEIKFLLHFVKESKQDESGMPNNRFLAERTGGTYSTLKVQPAELEDSGVYFCASSQPGPSYEQYFGPGTRLTVT.